The rows below give T cell receptor beta chains drawn from one sample of a study of blood T cell repertoires in COVID-19. Clones were sequenced by immunoSEQ multiplex PCR, and TCRdb holds only the in-frame ones, with some missing. This table holds around 260,000 clones, less than 90% found once. The source material was peripheral blood. Every receptor here comes from a man aged 25-45 years with active or convalescent COVID-19. Each CDR3 is given with its conserved first and last residue. The D gene is left open where the match is weak. The size field is filled for only some rows; it gives once, few, many or a size class.

CDR3: CASRPPDSQETQYF
DNA: TGCGCCAGCAGACCGCCGGACAGCCAAGAGACCCAGTACTTC
D: .
size: once
V: TRBV10-2
J: TRBJ2-5

CDR3: CASSQGQDSNYGYTF
DNA: TGCGCCAGCAGCCAAGGACAGGACTCTAACTATGGCTACACCTTC
D: .
size: .
V: TRBV4-1
J: TRBJ1-2

CDR3: CASSEQTGSHEQYF
DNA: TGTGCCAGCAGCGAGCAGACAGGTAGCCACGAGCAGTACTTC
D: .
size: .
V: TRBV5-4
J: TRBJ2-7

CDR3: CASRGVSESPLHF
DNA: TGTGCCAGCAGAGGGGTTTCGGAATCACCCCTCCACTTT
D: .
size: .
V: TRBV25-1
J: TRBJ1-6

CDR3: CASSPGTGYSPLHF
DNA: TGTGCCAGTAGTCCCGGGACAGGCTATTCACCCCTCCACTTT
D: TRBD1
size: .
V: TRBV19
J: TRBJ1-6

CDR3: CASSVRTDTQYF
DNA: TGTGCCAGCAGTGTTCGGACAGATACGCAGTATTTT
D: .
size: .
V: TRBV2
J: TRBJ2-3

CDR3: CATDGDRGSQPQHF
DNA: TGTGCCACTGATGGAGACAGGGGAAGTCAGCCCCAGCATTTT
D: TRBD1
size: .
V: TRBV2
J: TRBJ1-5

CDR3: CASRDRGNTDTQYF
DNA: TGTGCCAGTAGGGACAGAGGCAACACAGATACGCAGTATTTT
D: .
size: once
V: TRBV19
J: TRBJ2-3

CDR3: CASSVGGTSNIQYF
DNA: TGTGCCAGCAGCGTAGGTGGGACTAGCAACATTCAGTACTTC
D: TRBD2
size: .
V: TRBV9
J: TRBJ2-4

CDR3: CSVEEMRNTEAFF
DNA: TGCAGCGTTGAAGAAATGCGGAACACTGAAGCTTTCTTT
D: .
size: .
V: TRBV29-1
J: TRBJ1-1

CDR3: CASSGVLAGNNEQFF
DNA: TGCGCCAGCAGCGGGGTACTAGCGGGGAACAATGAGCAGTTCTTC
D: TRBD2
size: once
V: TRBV5-1
J: TRBJ2-1

CDR3: CASTDSYNEQFF
DNA: TGTGCCAGCACCGACAGTTACAATGAGCAGTTCTTC
D: .
size: .
V: TRBV27
J: TRBJ2-1

CDR3: CASSLVTSSAGTGELFF
DNA: TGTGCCAGCAGCTTAGTTACGAGTAGCGCGGGCACCGGGGAGCTGTTTTTT
D: .
size: .
V: TRBV7-7
J: TRBJ2-2

CDR3: CASSAQGANTEAFF
DNA: TGTGCCAGCAGTGCGCAGGGGGCGAACACTGAAGCTTTCTTT
D: TRBD1
size: .
V: TRBV28
J: TRBJ1-1

CDR3: CASSTLEFSDTQYF
DNA: TGTGCCAGCAGCACCCTCGAGTTTTCAGATACGCAGTATTTT
D: .
size: .
V: TRBV5-6
J: TRBJ2-3

CDR3: CASSADRTGSYEQYF
DNA: TGTGCCAGCTCAGCAGACAGGACAGGGTCTTACGAGCAGTACTTC
D: TRBD1
size: .
V: TRBV18
J: TRBJ2-7

CDR3: CASSYSLFSPLHF
DNA: TGTGCCAGCAGTTACTCATTATTTTCACCCCTCCACTTT
D: .
size: .
V: TRBV6-5
J: TRBJ1-6

CDR3: CASSPSGGSSYEQYF
DNA: TGTGCCAGCAGTCCCAGCGGGGGGAGCTCCTACGAGCAGTACTTC
D: TRBD2
size: .
V: TRBV6-5
J: TRBJ2-7

CDR3: CASSVGSVAGTEQFF
DNA: TGTGCCAGCAGCGTAGGGTCGGTAGCGGGGACTGAGCAGTTCTTC
D: TRBD2
size: .
V: TRBV9
J: TRBJ2-1

CDR3: CASSPVAGIRDNEQFF
DNA: TGTGCCAGCTCACCGGTAGCGGGGATTCGCGACAATGAGCAGTTCTTC
D: TRBD2
size: once
V: TRBV18
J: TRBJ2-1

CDR3: CASSDWDRVRSPLHF
DNA: TGTGCCAGCAGTGATTGGGACAGGGTGCGTTCACCCCTCCACTTT
D: TRBD1
size: .
V: TRBV6-1
J: TRBJ1-6

CDR3: CASSYPGGLIQPQHF
DNA: TGTGCCAGCAGTTACCCAGGTGGATTAATACAGCCCCAGCATTTT
D: .
size: .
V: TRBV6-5
J: TRBJ1-5

CDR3: CASSSPDRGYTEAFF
DNA: TGCGCCAGCAGCTCCCCGGACAGGGGGTACACTGAAGCTTTCTTT
D: TRBD1
size: .
V: TRBV5-1
J: TRBJ1-1

CDR3: CASSLSYREQETQYF
DNA: TGTGCCAGCAGCTTATCGTATCGGGAGCAAGAGACCCAGTACTTC
D: .
size: .
V: TRBV7-9
J: TRBJ2-5

CDR3: CASSLWGGGLHF
DNA: TGTGCCAGCAGCTTGTGGGGAGGAGGCCTGCATTTT
D: .
size: .
V: TRBV5-5
J: TRBJ1-5

CDR3: CAWLTGGYTEAFF
DNA: TGTGCCTGGCTTACGGGGGGGTACACTGAAGCTTTCTTT
D: .
size: .
V: TRBV30
J: TRBJ1-1

CDR3: CAWSAGGDPTF
DNA: TGTGCCTGGAGTGCGGGGGGGGACCCCACCTTC
D: .
size: .
V: TRBV30
J: TRBJ1-2

CDR3: CASKNGQDSNQPQHF
DNA: TGTGCCAGCAAGAACGGACAGGATAGCAATCAGCCCCAGCATTTT
D: TRBD1
size: .
V: TRBV6-5
J: TRBJ1-5

CDR3: CASSPGVRQPQHF
DNA: TGTGCCAGCAGCCCCGGGGTACGGCAGCCCCAGCATTTT
D: .
size: .
V: TRBV6-6
J: TRBJ1-5

CDR3: CASSQAFAGPYEQYF
DNA: TGTGCCAGCAGCCAAGCTTTCGCGGGACCCTACGAGCAGTACTTC
D: .
size: .
V: TRBV3-1/TRBV3-2
J: TRBJ2-7

CDR3: CATSRPDRDFPGYTF
DNA: TGTGCCACCAGCAGGCCGGACAGAGATTTCCCTGGCTACACCTTC
D: .
size: .
V: TRBV15
J: TRBJ1-2

CDR3: CASSQKGMGTDTQYF
DNA: TGCGCCAGCAGCCAAAAGGGGATGGGTACAGATACGCAGTATTTT
D: .
size: .
V: TRBV4-3
J: TRBJ2-3

CDR3: CASRRGQGAPGNGYTF
DNA: TGTGCCAGTAGAAGAGGACAGGGGGCGCCCGGGAATGGCTACACCTTC
D: TRBD1
size: once
V: TRBV19
J: TRBJ1-2

CDR3: CASSEILTSGGSDTQYF
DNA: TGTGCCAGCAGTGAGATCCTGACTAGCGGGGGTTCAGATACGCAGTATTTT
D: TRBD2
size: .
V: TRBV2
J: TRBJ2-3

CDR3: CASSFREGVRDEQFF
DNA: TGTGCCAGCAGCTTCAGGGAAGGGGTTCGCGATGAGCAGTTCTTC
D: .
size: once
V: TRBV7-9
J: TRBJ2-1

CDR3: CASSLGQDEKLFF
DNA: TGTGCCAGCAGCTTGGGACAGGATGAAAAACTGTTTTTT
D: TRBD1
size: .
V: TRBV6-5
J: TRBJ1-4

CDR3: CATRAGGVNQPQHF
DNA: TGTGCCACTCGTGCGGGAGGAGTCAATCAGCCCCAGCATTTT
D: .
size: once
V: TRBV27
J: TRBJ1-5

CDR3: CASGRPGTGELFF
DNA: TGTGCCAGCGGCCGCCCGGGCACCGGGGAGCTGTTTTTT
D: .
size: few
V: TRBV9
J: TRBJ2-2

CDR3: CASSFRRGTYEQYF
DNA: TGTGCCAGCAGCTTCCGGCGGGGAACCTACGAGCAGTACTTC
D: .
size: .
V: TRBV7-2
J: TRBJ2-7

CDR3: CASSVISQGSGVYNEQFF
DNA: TGTGCCAGCAGTGTCATCAGTCAGGGTAGCGGGGTCTACAATGAGCAGTTCTTC
D: TRBD2
size: .
V: TRBV6-1
J: TRBJ2-1

CDR3: CASSRRWQETQYF
DNA: TGTGCCAGCTCCAGGAGGTGGCAAGAGACCCAGTACTTC
D: .
size: .
V: TRBV6-5
J: TRBJ2-5

CDR3: CASSPEGRSYGYTF
DNA: TGTGCCAGCTCACCAGAGGGCAGGTCCTATGGCTACACCTTC
D: .
size: .
V: TRBV18
J: TRBJ1-2

CDR3: CASTPDRDGSPLHF
DNA: TGTGCCAGCACCCCGGACAGGGACGGCTCACCCCTCCACTTT
D: TRBD1
size: .
V: TRBV5-8
J: TRBJ1-6

CDR3: CASSYVTGAGEKLFF
DNA: TGTGCCAGCAGTTATGTGACAGGGGCCGGTGAAAAACTGTTTTTT
D: TRBD1
size: medium-sized
V: TRBV6-5
J: TRBJ1-4

CDR3: CATSDLTGRRRCTDTQYF
DNA: TGTGCCACCAGTGATTTGACAGGGAGAAGAAGGTGCACAGATACGCAGTATTTT
D: .
size: .
V: TRBV24-1
J: TRBJ2-3

CDR3: CASSSLAASYNEQFF
DNA: TGTGCCAGCAGCTCTTTAGCAGCTTCCTACAATGAGCAGTTCTTC
D: .
size: .
V: TRBV5-6
J: TRBJ2-1

CDR3: CASSGDLSYEQYF
DNA: TGTGCCAGCAGCGGGGACTTGTCCTACGAGCAGTACTTC
D: .
size: .
V: TRBV7-2
J: TRBJ2-7

CDR3: CATSRVTGGQETQYF
DNA: TGTGCCACCAGCAGAGTGACAGGCGGCCAAGAGACCCAGTACTTC
D: .
size: once
V: TRBV15
J: TRBJ2-5

CDR3: CASSVSGGAADTQYF
DNA: TGTGCCAGCAGCGTAAGCGGGGGGGCCGCAGATACGCAGTATTTT
D: TRBD2
size: once
V: TRBV9
J: TRBJ2-3

CDR3: CASSPVRDYEQYF
DNA: TGTGCCAGCTCACCAGTCAGGGATTACGAGCAGTACTTC
D: .
size: .
V: TRBV18
J: TRBJ2-7

CDR3: CASSQLQVPYGYTF
DNA: TGTGCCAGCAGCCAACTACAGGTTCCCTATGGCTACACCTTC
D: .
size: .
V: TRBV3-1/TRBV3-2
J: TRBJ1-2

CDR3: CASGAAGIGNQPQHF
DNA: TGTGCTAGTGGTGCTGCAGGGATTGGCAATCAGCCCCAGCATTTT
D: .
size: .
V: TRBV12-5
J: TRBJ1-5